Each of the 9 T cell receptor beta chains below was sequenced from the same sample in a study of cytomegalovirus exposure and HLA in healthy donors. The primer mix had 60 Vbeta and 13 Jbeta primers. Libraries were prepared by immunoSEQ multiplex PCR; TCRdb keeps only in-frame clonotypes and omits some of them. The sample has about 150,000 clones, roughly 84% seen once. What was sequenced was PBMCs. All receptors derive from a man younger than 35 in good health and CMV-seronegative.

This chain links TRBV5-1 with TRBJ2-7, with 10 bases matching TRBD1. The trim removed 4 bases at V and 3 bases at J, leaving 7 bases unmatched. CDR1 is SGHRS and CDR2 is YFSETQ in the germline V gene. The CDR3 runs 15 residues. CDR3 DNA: TGCGCCAGCAGCACCGGACAGGGGGGGATCTACGAGCAGTACTTC. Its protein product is CASSTGQGGIYEQYF.

CDR3 residues: CASSQDFSSGANVLTF. The DNA of the CDR3 is TGCGCCAGCAGCCAAGATTTCAGCTCTGGGGCCAACGTCCTGACTTTC. The genes are TRBV4-3 and TRBJ2-6, with D unresolved. Germline lookup yields CDR1 LGHNA and CDR2 YSLEER. The CDR3 is made up of 16 amino acids. Trimming stripped 0 bases from V and 0 bases from J, with 6 bases between.

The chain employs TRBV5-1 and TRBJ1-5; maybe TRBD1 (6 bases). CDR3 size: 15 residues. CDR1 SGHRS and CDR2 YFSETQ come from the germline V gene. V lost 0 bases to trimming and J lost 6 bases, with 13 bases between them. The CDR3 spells CASSLAPGAGQPQHF. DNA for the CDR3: TGCGCCAGCAGCTTGGCCCCAGGGGCCGGTCAGCCCCAGCATTTT.

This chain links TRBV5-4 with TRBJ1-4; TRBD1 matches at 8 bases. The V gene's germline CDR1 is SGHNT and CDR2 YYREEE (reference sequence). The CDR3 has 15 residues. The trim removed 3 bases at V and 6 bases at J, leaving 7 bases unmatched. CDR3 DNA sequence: TGTGCCAGCAGCTCGGAACCGGGACAGGATGAAAAACTGTTTTTT. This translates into CASSSEPGQDEKLFF.

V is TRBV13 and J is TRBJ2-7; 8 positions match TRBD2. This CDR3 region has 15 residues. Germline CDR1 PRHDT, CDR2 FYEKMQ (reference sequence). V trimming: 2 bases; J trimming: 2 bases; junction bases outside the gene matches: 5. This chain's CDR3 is CASSLKGRGAYEQYF. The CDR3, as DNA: TGTGCCAGCAGCTTAAAAGGGCGGGGGGCCTACGAGCAGTACTTC.

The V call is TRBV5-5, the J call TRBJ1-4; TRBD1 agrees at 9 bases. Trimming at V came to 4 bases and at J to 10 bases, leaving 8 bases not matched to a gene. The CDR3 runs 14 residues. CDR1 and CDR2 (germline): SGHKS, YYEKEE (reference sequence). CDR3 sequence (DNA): TGTGCCAGCAGCCATACAGGGGGCGAGGGAAAACTGTTTTTT. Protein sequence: CASSHTGGEGKLFF.

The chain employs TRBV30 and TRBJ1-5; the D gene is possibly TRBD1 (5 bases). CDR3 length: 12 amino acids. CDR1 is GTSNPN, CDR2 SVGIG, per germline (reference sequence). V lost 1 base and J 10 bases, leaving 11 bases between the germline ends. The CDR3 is CAWSETGLPQHF. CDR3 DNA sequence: TGTGCCTGGAGTGAGACGGGACTCCCCCAGCATTTT.

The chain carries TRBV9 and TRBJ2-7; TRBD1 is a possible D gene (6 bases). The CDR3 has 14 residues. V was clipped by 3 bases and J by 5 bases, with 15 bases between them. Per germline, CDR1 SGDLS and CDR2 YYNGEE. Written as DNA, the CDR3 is TGTGCCAGCAGCGCCCTCCTGGACAGTGACGAGCAGTACTTC. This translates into CASSALLDSDEQYF.

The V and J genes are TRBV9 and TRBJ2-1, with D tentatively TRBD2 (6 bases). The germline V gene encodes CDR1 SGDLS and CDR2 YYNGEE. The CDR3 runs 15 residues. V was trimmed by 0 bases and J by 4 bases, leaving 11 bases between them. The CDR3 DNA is TGTGCCAGCAGCGTAGACACCGGGACTTACAATGAGCAGTTCTTC. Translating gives CASSVDTGTYNEQFF.